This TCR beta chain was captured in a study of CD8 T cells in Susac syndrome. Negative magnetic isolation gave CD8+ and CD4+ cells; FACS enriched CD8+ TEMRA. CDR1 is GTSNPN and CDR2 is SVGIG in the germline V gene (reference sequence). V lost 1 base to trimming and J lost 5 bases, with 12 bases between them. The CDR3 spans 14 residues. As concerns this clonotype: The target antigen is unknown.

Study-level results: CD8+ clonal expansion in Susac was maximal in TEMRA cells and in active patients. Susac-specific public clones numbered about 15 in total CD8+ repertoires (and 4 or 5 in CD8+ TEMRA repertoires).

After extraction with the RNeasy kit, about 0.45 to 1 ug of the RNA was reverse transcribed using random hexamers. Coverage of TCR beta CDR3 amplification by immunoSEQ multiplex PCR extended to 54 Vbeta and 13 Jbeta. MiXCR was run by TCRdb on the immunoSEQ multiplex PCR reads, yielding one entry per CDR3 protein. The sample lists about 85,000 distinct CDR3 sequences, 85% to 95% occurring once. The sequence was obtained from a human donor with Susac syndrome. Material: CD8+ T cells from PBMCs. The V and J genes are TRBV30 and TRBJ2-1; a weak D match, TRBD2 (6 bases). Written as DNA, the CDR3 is TGTGCCTGGAGTGACAAGCGGGCCGACAATGAGCAGTTCTTC. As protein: CAWSDKRADNEQFF.